This T cell receptor beta chain was observed in a study of low-dose radiotherapy and immunotherapy resistance in tumors. Comment on this clonotype: This likely traces to a read error, being one base from a far larger clone.

TRAV and TRBV primers primed cDNA for both TCRalpha and TCRbeta. TCR amplification ran 20 PCR cycles using constant-region and V-primer adapter primers. Each CDR3 protein gets one entry after TCRdb re-called the reads with MiXCR. The sample includes under 95,000 distinct CDR3 sequences, less than 20% of them seen just once. Documented time point: after trial treatment. The sample's treatment: LDRT plus nivolumab, ipilimumab, low-dose cyclophosphamide and aspirin (RACIN trial). The sequence was collected from a male donor with prostate cancer. The specimen comprised PBMCs, sampled after low-dose radiotherapy plus immunotherapy.

The CDR3 spells CASRPSYVSGLYNEQYF. The CDR3 DNA reads TGTGCCAGCAGGCCCTCTTACGTTAGCGGCTTATACAATGAGCAGTACTTC. This chain uses TRBV9 with TRBJ2-5; D is perhaps TRBD2 (6 bases). Germline assignment: CDR1 SGDLS and CDR2 YYNGEE. The V end was cut by 5 bases, the J end by 11 bases, with 31 bases between. This CDR3 is built from 17 residues.